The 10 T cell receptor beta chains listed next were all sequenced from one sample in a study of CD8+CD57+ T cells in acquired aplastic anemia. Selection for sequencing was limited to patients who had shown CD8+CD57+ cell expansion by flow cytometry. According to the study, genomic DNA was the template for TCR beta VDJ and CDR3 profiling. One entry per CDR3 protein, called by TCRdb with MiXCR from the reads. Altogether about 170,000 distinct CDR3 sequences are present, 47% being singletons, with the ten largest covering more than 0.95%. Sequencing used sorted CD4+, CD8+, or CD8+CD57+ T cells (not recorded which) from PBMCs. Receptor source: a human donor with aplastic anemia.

The CDR3 region has the DNA TGTGCCAGCAGCTTAGAGGGTTTGACTGTGAACACTGAAGCTTTCTTT. Encoded protein: CASSLEGLTVNTEAFF. This chain uses TRBV7-3 with TRBJ1-1; D unclear. The CDR3 sequence is 16 residues long. Trimming removed 2 bases at V and 0 bases at J, with 13 bases between. Germline V gene sequence: CDR1 SGHTA, CDR2 FQGTGA.

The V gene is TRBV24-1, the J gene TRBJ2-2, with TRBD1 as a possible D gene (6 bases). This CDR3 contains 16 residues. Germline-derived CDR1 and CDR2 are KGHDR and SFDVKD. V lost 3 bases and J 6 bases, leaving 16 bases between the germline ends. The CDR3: CATSDNIQGFSGELFF. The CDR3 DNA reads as TGTGCCACCAGTGATAACATTCAGGGGTTTTCCGGGGAGCTGTTTTTT.

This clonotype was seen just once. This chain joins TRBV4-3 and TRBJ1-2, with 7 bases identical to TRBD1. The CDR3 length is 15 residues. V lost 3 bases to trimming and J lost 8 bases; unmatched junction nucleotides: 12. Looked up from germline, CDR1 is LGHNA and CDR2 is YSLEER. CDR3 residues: CASSQERQGFYGYTF. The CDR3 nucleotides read TGCGCCAGCAGCCAGGAAAGACAGGGTTTCTACGGCTACACCTTC.

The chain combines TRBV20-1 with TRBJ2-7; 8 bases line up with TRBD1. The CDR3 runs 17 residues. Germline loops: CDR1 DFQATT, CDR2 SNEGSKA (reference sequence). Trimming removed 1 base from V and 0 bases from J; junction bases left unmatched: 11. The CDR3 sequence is CSARARTGPASSYEQYF. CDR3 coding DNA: TGCAGTGCTAGAGCGAGGACAGGGCCAGCTAGCTCCTACGAGCAGTACTTC.

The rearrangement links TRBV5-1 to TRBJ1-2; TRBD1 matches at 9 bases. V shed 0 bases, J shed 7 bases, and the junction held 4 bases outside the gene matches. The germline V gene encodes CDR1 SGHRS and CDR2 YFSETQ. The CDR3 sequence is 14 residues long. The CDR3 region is CASSLEDRGVGYTF. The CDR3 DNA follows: TGCGCCAGCAGCTTGGAGGACAGGGGTGTTGGCTACACCTTC.

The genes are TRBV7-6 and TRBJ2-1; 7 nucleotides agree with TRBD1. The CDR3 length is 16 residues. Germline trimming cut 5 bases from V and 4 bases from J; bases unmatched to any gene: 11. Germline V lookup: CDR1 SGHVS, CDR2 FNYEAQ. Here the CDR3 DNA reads TGTGCCAGCAGCCCTAGGGACAGCGACCTTTACAATGAGCAGTTCTTC. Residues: CASSPRDSDLYNEQFF.

The CDR3 DNA follows: TGTGCCAGCAGTGAAGGTGGGCCCCTGTACCAAGAGACCCAGTACTTC. It encodes CASSEGGPLYQETQYF. This chain links TRBV2 with TRBJ2-5; no definite D call. The ends were cut back, 1 base at V and 0 bases at J, with 12 bases in the middle. The CDR3 covers 16 residues. Germline V lookup: CDR1 SNHLY, CDR2 FYNNEI.

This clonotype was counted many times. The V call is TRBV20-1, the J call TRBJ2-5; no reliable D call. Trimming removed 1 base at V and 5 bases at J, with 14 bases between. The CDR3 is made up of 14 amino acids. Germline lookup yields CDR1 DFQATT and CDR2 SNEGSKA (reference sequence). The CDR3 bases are TGCAGTGCTAGAGTAGATGTGGTGAGGGAGACCCAGTACTTC. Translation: CSARVDVVRETQYF.

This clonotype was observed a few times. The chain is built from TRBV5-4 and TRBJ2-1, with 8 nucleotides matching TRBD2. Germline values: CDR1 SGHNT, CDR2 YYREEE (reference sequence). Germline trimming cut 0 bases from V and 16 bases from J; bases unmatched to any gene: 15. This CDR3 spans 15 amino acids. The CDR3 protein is CASSLDNSGILPLFF. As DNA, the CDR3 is TGTGCCAGCAGCTTGGATAATAGCGGGATCTTGCCGCTCTTCTTC.

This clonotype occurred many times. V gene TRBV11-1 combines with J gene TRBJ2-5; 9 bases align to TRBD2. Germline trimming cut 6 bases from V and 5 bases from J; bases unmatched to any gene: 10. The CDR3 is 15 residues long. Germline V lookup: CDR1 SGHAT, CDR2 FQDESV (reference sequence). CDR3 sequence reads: CASRGGGGAEETQYF. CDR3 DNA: TGTGCCAGCAGAGGAGGCGGGGGGGCCGAGGAGACCCAGTACTTC.